This TCR beta chain was sequenced for a study of blood T cell repertoires in COVID-19. Clones were sequenced by immunoSEQ multiplex PCR, and TCRdb holds only the in-frame ones, with some missing. The sample yields some 250,000 clones, over 70% seen once. Germline V CDR1 and CDR2: SNHLY, FYNNEI. Trimming removed 5 bases from V and 5 bases from J; junction bases left unmatched: 11. This CDR3 is 16 amino acids long. This clonotype originated in a man of 80 years or more with acute or convalescent COVID-19. Sample: peripheral blood. The V gene is TRBV2, the J gene TRBJ1-4; 7 nucleotides agree with TRBD1. The CDR3 here is CASSRGTGQQNEKLFF. CDR3 nucleotides: TGTGCCAGCAGTCGGGGCACGGGACAGCAGAATGAAAAACTGTTTTTT.